The 23 T cell receptor beta chains listed next were all sequenced from one sample in a study of Graves' ophthalmopathy and Graves' hyperthyroidism. RNA transcripts yielded amplified TCR beta CDR3 regions. HTBI primers were used in a first-round RT-PCR, which preceded a second-round multiplex PCR. TCRdb used MiXCR to reprocess the multiplex PCR reads, holding one entry per CDR3 protein. The sample includes 660,000 or so distinct CDR3 sequences, about two fifths seen only once; the top ten take over 2.5%. Sequenced: peripheral blood. Receptors were obtained from an adult man with Graves' ophthalmopathy.

This clonotype was recorded many times. V and J are TRBV5-1 and TRBJ1-1; no firm D call. Looked up from germline, CDR1 is SGHRS and CDR2 is YFSETQ. Between the trimmed V and J ends, which lost 0 bases and 3 bases, there was a span of 12 bases. This CDR3 spans 15 amino acids. The CDR3: CASSLDSRRDTEAFF. The CDR3 DNA reads TGCGCCAGCAGCTTGGATTCAAGGAGGGACACTGAAGCTTTCTTT.

The chain recombines TRBV5-1 with TRBJ2-2; no definite D call. The ends were cut back, 7 bases at V and 2 bases at J, with 9 bases in the middle. The CDR3 extends over 13 amino acids. Germline-derived CDR1 and CDR2 are SGHRS and YFSETQ. Written as DNA, the CDR3 is TGCGCCAGCGACCCCGATAACACCGGGGAGCTGTTTTTT. It encodes CASDPDNTGELFF.

The genes are TRBV5-6 and TRBJ2-7; D gene unclear. The CDR3 has 13 residues. Trimming stripped 1 base from V and 1 base from J, with 6 bases between. Germline-derived CDR1 and CDR2 are SGHDT and YYEEEE. The CDR3 nucleotides are TGTGCCAGCAGCTTGCGCCGGTCCTACGAGCAGTACGTC. Its translation: CASSLRRSYEQYV.

The rearrangement joins TRBV15 to TRBJ2-5; D is possibly TRBD2 (6 bases). This CDR3 has 16 residues. The V end was cut by 1 base, the J end by 9 bases, with 21 bases between. The V gene's germline CDR1 is LNHNV and CDR2 YYDKDF (reference sequence). The CDR3 spells CATSRVGRGPPGAQYF. CDR3 DNA: TGTGCCACCAGCAGAGTGGGTAGGGGCCCGCCGGGGGCCCAGTACTTC.

As for this clonotype: A much larger clone differs by one base, so this may be a read error. The gene calls are TRBV10-3 and TRBJ1-1; D is unclear. V dropped 10 bases and J dropped 4 bases, with 22 bases sitting between them. Germline V lookup: CDR1 ENHRY, CDR2 SYGVKD. The CDR3 sequence is 15 residues long. CDR3 protein: CASTKDLLSRTEAFF. CDR3 nucleotides: TGTGCCAGCACCAAGGACCTATTAAGCCGCACTGAAGCTTTCTTT.

Only a few counts were recorded for this clonotype. The CDR3, as DNA: TGTGCCAGCAGTGACTTGGGGGCTGGGACCGGGGAGCTGTTTTTT. Translated, it gives CASSDLGAGTGELFF. The genes are TRBV6-6 and TRBJ2-2; D may be TRBD1 (6 bases). The germline gives CDR1 MNHNY, CDR2 SVGAGI (reference sequence). CDR3 length: 15 residues. The V end lost 5 bases, the J end lost 5 bases, and 15 bases lay between the germline ends.

A remark on this clonotype: A read error may be the cause here, since a much bigger clone is one base away. The chain couples TRBV2 to TRBJ1-6; TRBD1 matches at 8 bases. Germline CDR1 is SNHLY and CDR2 is FYNNEI. The CDR3 consists of 15 residues. CDR3 nucleotide sequence: TGTGCCGGCAGGACAGGGAGCTCCTATAATTCACCCCTCCACTTT. Amino acids: CAGRTGSSYNSPLHF. The full variable domain, rest sourced from reference TRBV2 and TRBJ1-6, is EPEVTQTPSHQVTQMGQEVILRCVPISNHLYFYWYRQILGQKVEFLVSFYNNEISEKSEIFDDQFSVERPDGSNFTLKIRSTKLEDSAMYFCAGRTGSSYNSPLHFGNGTRLTVT.

The chain combines TRBV29-1 with TRBJ1-2, with D tentatively TRBD1 (6 bases). Germline V gene data show CDR1 as SQVTM and CDR2 as ANQGSEA. V lost 8 bases to trimming and J lost 0 bases, with 16 bases between them. This CDR3 has 14 amino acids. The CDR3 is CSQRGAGANYGYTF. CDR3 bases: TGCAGCCAAAGGGGGGCAGGAGCTAACTATGGCTACACCTTC.

Many counts were recorded for this clonotype. The V gene is TRBV20-1, the J gene TRBJ1-6, with D perhaps matching TRBD1 (6 bases). The CDR3 has 13 amino acids. Germline V gene data show CDR1 as DFQATT and CDR2 as SNEGSKA (reference sequence). V was cut by 0 bases and J by 10 bases, with 10 bases left in between. The CDR3 here is CSARDEGESPLHF. CDR3 bases: TGCAGTGCTAGAGATGAGGGGGAATCACCCCTCCACTTT.

This clonotype was detected many times. The chain joins TRBV4-1 to TRBJ1-5, with D uncertain. The CDR3 covers 14 residues. Trimming shortened V by 4 bases and J by 0 bases, and 7 bases separated the two germline ends. Germline values: CDR1 MGHRA, CDR2 YSYEKL. This CDR3 is CASSRDYSNQPQHF. As DNA, the CDR3 is TGCGCCAGCAGCCGGGATTATAGCAATCAGCCCCAGCATTTT.

This clonotype was seen more than once but under ten times. The chain carries TRBV6-5 and TRBJ1-3; TRBD1 is a possible D gene (5 bases). Germline V gene data show CDR1 as MNHEY and CDR2 as SVGAGI. V was pared by 2 bases and J by 0 bases, with 8 bases between. The length of the CDR3 is 15 residues. This CDR3 is CASSYQGLSGNTIYF. CDR3 bases: TGTGCCAGCAGTTACCAGGGACTCTCTGGAAACACCATATATTTT.

The V and J genes are TRBV7-2 and TRBJ1-4; weak D call: TRBD1 (5 bases). Germline CDR1 SGHTA, CDR2 FQGNSA. CDR3 size: 16 residues. V was clipped by 5 bases and J by 0 bases, with 13 bases between them. DNA of the CDR3: TGTGCCAGCAGCGATTATCCGACAGCAACTAATGAAAAACTGTTTTTT. This encodes CASSDYPTATNEKLFF.

This chain uses TRBV25-1 with TRBJ2-6; no reliable D call. This CDR3 comprises 14 residues. From germline, CDR1 is MGHDK and CDR2 SYGVNS. The CDR3 protein is CAAAVTSGANVLTF. CDR3 DNA sequence: TGTGCTGCCGCCGTTACATCTGGGGCCAACGTCCTGACTTTC. Full variable domain (remainder filled in from reference TRBV25-1 and TRBJ2-6): EADIYQTPRYLVIGTGKKITLECSQTMGHDKMYWYQQDPGMELHLIHYSYGVNSTEKGDLSSESTVSRIRTEHFPLTLESARPSHTSQYLCAAAVTSGANVLTFGAGSRLTVL.

This clonotype came up once. A much larger clone differs by one base, so this may be a read error. The chain combines TRBV4-2 with TRBJ1-3; 8 positions agree with TRBD1. The junction had 5 bases not matched to a gene; V was cut back by 6 bases and J by 7 bases. In germline, CDR1 is LGHNA, CDR2 YNFKEQ. The CDR3 extends over 13 amino acids. CDR3 sequence (DNA): TGTGCCAGCAGGCGACAGGGGAGCAACACCATATATTTT. It specifies CASRRQGSNTIYF.

In its sample, this clonotype was seen many times. V usage is TRBV24-1 and J usage is TRBJ2-7, with D tentatively TRBD2 (5 bases). Deletions cut 3 bases from V and 2 bases from J, with 13 bases between. The V gene's germline CDR1 is KGHDR and CDR2 SFDVKD. This CDR3 has 15 amino acids. CDR3 residues: CATSDEVGGTYEQYF. The CDR3 DNA follows: TGTGCCACCAGTGATGAGGTAGGAGGAACCTACGAGCAGTACTTC.

In this sample, this clonotype turned up a few times. J is TRBJ2-1 and V is TRBV29-1, with D perhaps TRBD2 (5 bases). Per germline, CDR1 SQVTM and CDR2 ANQGSEA. V lost 4 bases, J lost 7 bases, and 20 bases lay in between. This CDR3 has 15 amino acids. CDR3 sequence reads: CSVGRLLGAANEQFF. CDR3 coding DNA: TGCAGCGTTGGTCGGTTGCTTGGAGCGGCGAATGAGCAGTTCTTC.

Comment on this clonotype: The conserved phenylalanine or tryptophan normally closing the CDR3 is absent here, so this likely arose from a read error. The chain couples TRBV7-9 to TRBJ1-2; D not resolved. This CDR3 has 13 amino acids. CDR1 is SEHNR and CDR2 is FQNEAQ in the germline V gene (reference sequence). Deletions cut 11 bases from V and 4 bases from J, with 17 bases between. The CDR3: CACKHDRVYGYTL. The CDR3 bases are TGTGCCTGCAAACACGATCGAGTCTATGGCTACACCTTG.

This clonotype was recorded a few times. The chain uses TRBV7-9 and TRBJ1-6; D not certain. With 1 base removed from V and 8 bases from J, the gap between germline ends came to 6 bases. Germline V CDR1 and CDR2: SEHNR, FQNEAQ (reference sequence). The length of the CDR3 is 13 residues. CDR3 region: CASSLGRDSPLHF. Here the CDR3 DNA reads TGTGCCAGCAGCTTAGGACGAGATTCACCCCTCCACTTT.

The V call is TRBV12-3 or TRBV12-4, the J call TRBJ2-2, with D perhaps TRBD1 (6 bases). Trimming took off 4 bases at V and 0 bases at J, with 18 bases between the two ends. The CDR3 has 18 amino acids. The CDR3 DNA is TGTGCCAGCAGTTCTATTCCGACAGGTCCTACGAACACCGGGGAGCTGTTTTTT. Protein sequence: CASSSIPTGPTNTGELFF.

This clonotype was seen a handful of times. The chain joins TRBV18 to TRBJ2-7; 8 bases map to TRBD1. This CDR3 region has 13 residues. The germline V gene has CDR1 KGHSH and CDR2 LQKENI. The trim removed 6 bases at V and 6 bases at J, leaving 7 bases unmatched. CDR3 in DNA: TGTGCCAGCTCTACGGGACAGGCGTTCGAGCAGTACTTC. Amino acids: CASSTGQAFEQYF.

This clonotype came up many times. This rearrangement joins TRBV5-1 to TRBJ2-5, with 12 positions matching TRBD2. CDR1 is SGHRS and CDR2 is YFSETQ in the germline V gene. V was pared by 5 bases and J by 4 bases, with 6 bases of the junction left unmatched. The length of the CDR3 is 15 residues. CDR3 in DNA: TGCGCCAGCAGGGCCGGGACTAGCGGGCCAGAGACCCAGTACTTC. Amino acids: CASRAGTSGPETQYF.

This chain links TRBV29-1 with TRBJ2-2; D is undetermined. The CDR3 has 12 amino acids. The V gene lost 4 bases and the J gene lost 7 bases, with 10 bases spanning the gap. CDR1 SQVTM and CDR2 ANQGSEA come from the germline V gene. The CDR3 loop is CSVVLGNGELFF. The CDR3 DNA is TGCAGCGTTGTGCTGGGGAACGGGGAGCTGTTTTTT.

This clonotype was picked up many times. The chain is built from TRBV10-2 and TRBJ1-1, with D possibly matching TRBD1 (6 bases). Germline V gene lookup returns CDR1 WSHSY and CDR2 SAAADI. The CDR3 loop spans 14 amino acids. Trimming took off 2 bases at V and 4 bases at J, with 11 bases between the two ends. The DNA of the CDR3 is TGCGCCAGCAGTGAGAGGGGGGGGGTCACTGAAGCTTTCTTT. It specifies CASSERGGVTEAFF.